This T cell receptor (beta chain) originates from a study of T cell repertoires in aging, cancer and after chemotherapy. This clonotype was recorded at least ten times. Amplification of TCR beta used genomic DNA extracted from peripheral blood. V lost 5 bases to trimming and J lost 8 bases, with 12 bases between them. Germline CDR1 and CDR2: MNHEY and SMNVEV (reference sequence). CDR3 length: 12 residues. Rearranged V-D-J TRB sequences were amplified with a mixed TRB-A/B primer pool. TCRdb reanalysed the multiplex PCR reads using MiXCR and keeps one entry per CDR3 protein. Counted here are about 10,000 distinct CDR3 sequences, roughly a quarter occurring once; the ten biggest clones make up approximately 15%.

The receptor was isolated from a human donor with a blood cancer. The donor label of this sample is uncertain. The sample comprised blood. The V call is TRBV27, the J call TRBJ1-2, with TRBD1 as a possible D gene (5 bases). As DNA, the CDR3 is TGTGCCAGCAGTGACAGAGCGAACGGCTACACCTTC. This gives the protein CASSDRANGYTF.